The rows below give T cell receptor beta chains drawn from one sample of a study of T cell responses to AZD1222 COVID-19 vaccine. Produced via immunoSEQ multiplex PCR; TCRdb's table is partial and in-frame only. The sample has about 99,000 clones, 93% seen once. Sequences were derived from peripheral blood, sampled on day 0 of AZD1222 vaccination. The receptors here all came from an adult in good health. Both conserved end residues are part of each CDR3. The D gene is left open where the match is weak. Clone size is given for some rows only: seen once, a few or many times, or a class if the clone is expanded.

>TRBV4-1|TRBJ2-6|.|.
CASSQGRQGPSSGANVLTF
TGCGCCAGCAGCCAAGGGCGGCAGGGTCCGAGCTCTGGGGCCAACGTCCTGACTTTC
>TRBV3-1/TRBV3-2|TRBJ1-5|once|TRBD1
CASSLDRGQGQPQHF
TGTGCCAGCAGCCTGGACAGGGGGCAAGGCCAGCCCCAGCATTTT
>TRBV12-5|TRBJ2-7|.|.
CASGSESEQYF
TGTGCTAGTGGTTCAGAGTCCGAGCAGTACTTC
>TRBV27|TRBJ2-2|.|.
CASSLFSGLTGELFF
TGTGCCAGCAGTTTATTTTCGGGGCTGACCGGGGAGCTGTTTTTT
>TRBV15|TRBJ2-7|.|.
CATSREDGYEQYF
TGTGCCACCAGCAGAGAGGACGGCTACGAGCAGTACTTC
>TRBV19|TRBJ1-2|.|.
CASSQQDNYGYTF
TGTGCCAGTAGCCAACAGGACAACTATGGCTACACCTTC
>TRBV2|TRBJ1-3|once|.
CASSEGGRAGNTIYF
TGTGCCAGCAGTGAAGGAGGGCGAGCTGGAAACACCATATATTTT
>TRBV19|TRBJ2-2|.|TRBD1
CASSSKDRGTGELFF
TGTGCCAGTAGTAGTAAGGACAGGGGGACCGGGGAGCTGTTTTTT
>TRBV4-1|TRBJ2-7|.|TRBD1
CASSQDMGQGAYEQYF
TGCGCCAGCAGCCAAGATATGGGACAGGGGGCCTACGAGCAGTACTTC
>TRBV11-3|TRBJ1-4|.|.
CASSLIRGEKLFF
TGTGCCAGCAGCTTAATTAGGGGCGAAAAACTGTTTTTT
>TRBV27|TRBJ1-1|.|TRBD1
CASSSTPGQGDTEAFF
TGTGCCAGCAGTTCCACCCCGGGACAGGGGGATACTGAAGCTTTCTTT
>TRBV27|TRBJ2-7|.|.
CASPGLPIYEQYF
TGTGCCAGCCCGGGACTGCCCATCTACGAGCAGTACTTC
>TRBV5-1|TRBJ1-5|.|.
CASSFSGRDQPQHF
TGCGCCAGCAGCTTCTCAGGGAGGGATCAGCCCCAGCATTTT